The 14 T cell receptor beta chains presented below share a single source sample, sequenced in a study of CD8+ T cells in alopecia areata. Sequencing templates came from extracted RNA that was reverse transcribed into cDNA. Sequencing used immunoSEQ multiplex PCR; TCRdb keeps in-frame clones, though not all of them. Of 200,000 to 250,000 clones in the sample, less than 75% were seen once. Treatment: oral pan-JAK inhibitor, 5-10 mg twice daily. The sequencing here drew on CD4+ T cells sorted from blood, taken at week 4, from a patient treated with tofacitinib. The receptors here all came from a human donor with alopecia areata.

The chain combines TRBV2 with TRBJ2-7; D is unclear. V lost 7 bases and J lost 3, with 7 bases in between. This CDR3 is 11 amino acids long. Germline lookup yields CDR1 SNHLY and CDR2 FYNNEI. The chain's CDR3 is CASKRNYEQYF. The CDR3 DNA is TGTGCCAGCAAAAGGAACTACGAGCAGTACTTC.

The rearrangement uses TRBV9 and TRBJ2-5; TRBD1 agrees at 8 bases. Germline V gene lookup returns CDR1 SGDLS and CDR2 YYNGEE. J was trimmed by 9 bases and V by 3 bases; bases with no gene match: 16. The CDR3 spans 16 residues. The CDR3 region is CASSATGTGYSLAQYF. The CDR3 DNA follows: TGTGCCAGCAGCGCCACCGGGACAGGATACTCCTTGGCCCAGTACTTC.

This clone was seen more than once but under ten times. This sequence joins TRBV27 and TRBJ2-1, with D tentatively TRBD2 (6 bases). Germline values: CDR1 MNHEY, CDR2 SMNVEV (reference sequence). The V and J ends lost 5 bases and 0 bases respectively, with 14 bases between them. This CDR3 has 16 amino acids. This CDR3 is CASSPPRGSSYNEQFF. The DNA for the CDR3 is TGTGCCAGCAGTCCCCCTCGGGGGAGCTCCTACAATGAGCAGTTCTTC.

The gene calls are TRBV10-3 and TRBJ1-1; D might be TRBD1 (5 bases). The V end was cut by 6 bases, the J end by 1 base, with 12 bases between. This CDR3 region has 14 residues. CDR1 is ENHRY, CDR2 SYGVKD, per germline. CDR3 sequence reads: CAIRSTGGNTEAFF. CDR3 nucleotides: TGTGCCATCAGGTCGACCGGGGGGAACACTGAAGCTTTCTTT.

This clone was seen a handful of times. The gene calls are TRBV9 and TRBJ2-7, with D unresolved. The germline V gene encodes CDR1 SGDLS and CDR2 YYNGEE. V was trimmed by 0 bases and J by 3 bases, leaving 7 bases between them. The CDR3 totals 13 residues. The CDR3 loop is CASSVEPFYEQYF. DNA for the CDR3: TGTGCCAGCAGCGTAGAACCCTTCTACGAGCAGTACTTC.

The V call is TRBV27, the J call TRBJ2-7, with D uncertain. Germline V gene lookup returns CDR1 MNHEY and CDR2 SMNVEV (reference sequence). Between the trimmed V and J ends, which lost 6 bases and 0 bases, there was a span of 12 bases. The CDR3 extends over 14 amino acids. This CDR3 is CASRPSQSSYEQYF. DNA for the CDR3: TGTGCCAGCAGACCTAGTCAGAGCTCCTACGAGCAGTACTTC.

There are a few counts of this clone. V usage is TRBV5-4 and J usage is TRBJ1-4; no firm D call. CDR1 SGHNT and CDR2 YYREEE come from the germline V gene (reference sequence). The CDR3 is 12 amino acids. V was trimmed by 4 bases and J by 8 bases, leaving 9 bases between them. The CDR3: CASSREGEKLFF. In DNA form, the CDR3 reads TGTGCCAGCAGCCGAGAGGGAGAAAAACTGTTTTTT.

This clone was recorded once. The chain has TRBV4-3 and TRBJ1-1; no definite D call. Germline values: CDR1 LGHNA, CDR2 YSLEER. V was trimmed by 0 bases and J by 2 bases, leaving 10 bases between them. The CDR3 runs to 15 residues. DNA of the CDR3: TGCGCCAGCAGCCAAGATTGGGGTATAAACACTGAAGCTTTCTTT. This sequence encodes CASSQDWGINTEAFF.

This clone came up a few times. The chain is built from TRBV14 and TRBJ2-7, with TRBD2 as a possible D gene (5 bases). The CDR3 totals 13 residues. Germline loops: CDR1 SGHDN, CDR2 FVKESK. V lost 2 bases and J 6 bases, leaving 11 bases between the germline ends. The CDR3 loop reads CASSQFGLGEQYF. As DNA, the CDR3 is TGTGCCAGCAGCCAATTTGGACTCGGCGAGCAGTACTTC.

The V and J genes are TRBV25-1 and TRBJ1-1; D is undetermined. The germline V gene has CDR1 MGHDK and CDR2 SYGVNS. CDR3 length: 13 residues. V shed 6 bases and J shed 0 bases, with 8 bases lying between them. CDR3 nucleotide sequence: TGTGCCAGCAGCCCCGGACTGAACACTGAAGCTTTCTTT. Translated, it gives CASSPGLNTEAFF.

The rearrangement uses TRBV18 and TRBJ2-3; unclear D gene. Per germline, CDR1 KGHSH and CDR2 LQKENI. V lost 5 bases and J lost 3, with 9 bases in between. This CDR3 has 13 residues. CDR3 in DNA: TGTGCCAGCTCATTACTGAGGACAGATACGCAGTATTTT. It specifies CASSLLRTDTQYF.

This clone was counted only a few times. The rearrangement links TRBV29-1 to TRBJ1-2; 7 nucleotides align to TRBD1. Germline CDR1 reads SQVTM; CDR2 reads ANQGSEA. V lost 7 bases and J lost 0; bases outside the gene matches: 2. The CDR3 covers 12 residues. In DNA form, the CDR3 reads TGCAGCGGGGGACAGACTAACTATGGCTACACCTTC. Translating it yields CSGGQTNYGYTF.

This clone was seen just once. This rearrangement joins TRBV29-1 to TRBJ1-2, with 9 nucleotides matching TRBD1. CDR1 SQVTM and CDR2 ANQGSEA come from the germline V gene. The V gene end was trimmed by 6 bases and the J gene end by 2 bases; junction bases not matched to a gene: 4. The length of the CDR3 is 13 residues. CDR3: CSVTGGLNYGYTF. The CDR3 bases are TGCAGCGTAACAGGGGGCCTAAACTATGGCTACACCTTC.

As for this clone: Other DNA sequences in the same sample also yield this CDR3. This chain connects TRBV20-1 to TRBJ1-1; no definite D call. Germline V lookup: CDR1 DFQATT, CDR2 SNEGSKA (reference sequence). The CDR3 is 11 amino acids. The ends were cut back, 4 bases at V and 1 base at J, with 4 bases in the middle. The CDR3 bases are TGCAGTGCTATCAGGAACACTGAAGCTTTCTTT. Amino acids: CSAIRNTEAFF.